Listed here are 22 T cell receptor beta chains from one sample, sequenced in a study of identical twins. TCRdb used MiXCR to reprocess the 5' RACE reads, holding one entry per CDR3 protein. Here the sample spans hundreds of thousands of distinct CDR3 sequences, roughly 6.2% being singletons. The sample was naive T cells sorted from blood. The receptors come from a young man in good health.

The V gene is TRBV6-2 or TRBV6-3, the J gene TRBJ2-1; 9 bases are shared with TRBD1. V shed 7 bases and J 7 bases; nucleotides not matched to a gene: 14. The germline V gene encodes CDR1 MNHEY and CDR2 SVGEGT. The CDR3 spans 16 residues. For the CDR3, the DNA is TGTGCCAGCAACCTACCCGGGACAGGGTCAAGGAATGAGCAGTTCTTC. This translates into CASNLPGTGSRNEQFF.

This clonotype has a handful of counts. The V call is TRBV29-1, the J call TRBJ1-1; the D is unclear. The germline V gene has CDR1 SQVTM and CDR2 ANQGSEA. The CDR3 runs to 8 residues. V lost 7 bases to trimming and J lost 8 bases, with 5 bases between them. The CDR3 DNA sequence: TGCAGCGCGGAAGAAGCTTTCTTT. Its protein is CSAEEAFF.

A few counts support this clonotype. The chain links TRBV12-3 or TRBV12-4 to TRBJ2-4; 7 bases match TRBD2. After removal of 4 bases from V and 6 bases from J, the junction contained 18 bases not matched to a gene. The CDR3 spans 18 residues. The CDR3 sequence: CASSSREERDGRGNIQYF. In nucleotides, the CDR3 is TGTGCCAGCAGTTCCCGGGAGGAGCGGGACGGGCGGGGAAACATTCAGTACTTC.

The gene calls are TRBV18 and TRBJ1-5, with D maybe TRBD1 (5 bases). This CDR3 has 14 amino acids. Trimming cost V 4 bases and J 3 bases, with 10 bases left between them. The germline gives CDR1 KGHSH, CDR2 LQKENI. CDR3 protein: CASSRRVDNQPQHF. CDR3 nucleotide sequence: TGTGCCAGCTCACGCAGGGTCGACAATCAGCCCCAGCATTTT.

This clonotype was seen at least ten times. The chain couples TRBV29-1 to TRBJ2-7; D is ambiguous. CDR3 length: 13 residues. Germline CDR1 SQVTM, CDR2 ANQGSEA. V dropped 6 bases and J dropped 3 bases, with 15 bases sitting between them. The CDR3 region has the DNA TGCAGCGTCACTGACGGGCCAAACTACGAGCAGTACTTC. This codes for CSVTDGPNYEQYF.

There are many counts of this clonotype. The V call is TRBV12-3 or TRBV12-4, the J call TRBJ1-3; no firm D call. The ends were cut back, 2 bases at V and 0 bases at J, with 5 bases in the middle. This CDR3 region has 14 residues. CDR3 sequence reads: CASSLKYSGNTIYF. CDR3 bases: TGTGCCAGCAGTTTAAAATACTCTGGAAACACCATATATTTT.

Here the CDR3 reads CASSFLRVSNEQFF. The DNA for the CDR3 is TGTGCCAGCAGTTTTCTCAGGGTCTCCAATGAGCAGTTCTTC. The rearrangement links TRBV12-3 or TRBV12-4 to TRBJ2-1; possibly TRBD1 for D (5 bases). V lost 3 bases and J lost 6, with 12 bases in between. The CDR3 extends over 14 amino acids.

The V call is TRBV29-1, the J call TRBJ1-1, with D unresolved. Germline CDR1 is SQVTM and CDR2 is ANQGSEA. V was shortened by 6 bases and J by 0 bases, with 5 bases between the two germline ends. This CDR3 spans 11 amino acids. The CDR3, as DNA: TGCAGCGTGCCTATGAACACTGAAGCTTTCTTT. It specifies CSVPMNTEAFF. Variable domain in full (rest from reference TRBV29-1 and TRBJ1-1): SAVISQKPSRDICQRGTSLTIQCQVDSQVTMMFWYRQQPGQSLTLIATANQGSEATYESGFVIDKFPISRPNLTFSTLTVSNMSPEDSSIYLCSVPMNTEAFFGQGTRLTVV.

This clonotype was detected a few times. Written as DNA, the CDR3 is TGCGCCAGCAGTGCTGTCCTAGCGGGATCCTACAATGAGCAGTTCTTC. Residues: CASSAVLAGSYNEQFF. V usage is TRBV5-1 and J usage is TRBJ2-1; 9 positions agree with TRBD2. This CDR3 has 16 amino acids. CDR1 SGHRS and CDR2 YFSETQ come from the germline V gene. Germline trimming cut 5 bases from V and 1 base from J; bases unmatched to any gene: 7.

The table lists this clonotype with a few counts. The rearrangement links TRBV5-1 to TRBJ2-1, with 11 positions matching TRBD2. The CDR3 has 16 residues. The germline V gene encodes CDR1 SGHRS and CDR2 YFSETQ. J was trimmed by 7 bases and V by 4 bases; bases with no gene match: 10. The CDR3 coding sequence is TGCGCCAGCAGCCCGATAGCGGGAGGGTCCGGGAATGAGCAGTTCTTC. This encodes CASSPIAGGSGNEQFF.

This clonotype has ten or more counts. The chain couples TRBV6-1 to TRBJ2-5; TRBD1 matches at 7 bases. J was trimmed by 1 base and V by 6 bases; bases with no gene match: 5. Germline V gene data show CDR1 as MNHNS and CDR2 as SASEGT. This CDR3 comprises 14 residues. CDR3 sequence reads: CASSKGQTQETQYF. The CDR3 DNA reads TGTGCCAGCAGCAAGGGACAGACCCAAGAGACCCAGTACTTC.

The J gene is TRBJ2-2, the V gene TRBV7-6; maybe TRBD2 (6 bases). The CDR3 sequence is 14 residues long. Trimming removed 5 bases at V and 1 base at J, with 8 bases between. Germline V gene data show CDR1 as SGHVS and CDR2 as FNYEAQ. The CDR3 reads CASSGEENTGELFF. The CDR3, as DNA: TGTGCCAGCAGCGGGGAGGAGAACACCGGGGAGCTGTTTTTT.

This clonotype appeared many times. V and J are TRBV12-3 or TRBV12-4 and TRBJ2-1; TRBD1 aligns across 7 bases. After removal of 3 bases from V and 10 bases from J, the junction contained 3 bases not matched to a gene. The CDR3 totals 12 residues. CDR3 in DNA: TGTGCCAGCAGTTTCCCAGGGGGAGAGCAGTTCTTC. Protein sequence: CASSFPGGEQFF.

At least ten counts were recorded for this clonotype. The chain is built from TRBV12-3 or TRBV12-4 and TRBJ2-5; D tentatively reads TRBD1 or TRBD2 (5 bases each). V was shortened by 2 bases and J by 4 bases, with 11 bases between the two germline ends. This CDR3 comprises 14 residues. The DNA of the CDR3 is TGTGCCAGCAGTTTAATAAGAGGGGTAGAGACCCAGTACTTC. Encoded protein: CASSLIRGVETQYF.

This clonotype showed up many times. This sequence joins TRBV5-6 and TRBJ2-5; D gene uncertain. From germline, CDR1 is SGHDT and CDR2 YYEEEE. Trimming pared 0 bases from V and 6 bases from J, leaving 12 bases between. CDR3 length: 14 amino acids. CDR3 bases: TGTGCCAGCAGCTTGGAAACAACCCCACAGACCCAGTACTTC. The encoded protein is CASSLETTPQTQYF.

This clonotype was picked up many times. The chain couples TRBV6-1 to TRBJ2-7; no firm D call. This CDR3 is 13 amino acids long. V gave up 4 bases and J gave up 6 bases, with 13 bases separating them. Germline loops: CDR1 MNHNS, CDR2 SASEGT. DNA for the CDR3: TGTGCCAGCAGTGTTGGGCCAACCTCCGAGCAGTACGTC. Protein product: CASSVGPTSEQYV.

The chain carries TRBV20-1 and TRBJ1-2; D is perhaps TRBD1 (5 bases). Trimming shortened V by 6 bases and J by 1 base, and 15 bases separated the two germline ends. Germline CDR1 DFQATT, CDR2 SNEGSKA (reference sequence). The CDR3 length is 14 residues. The CDR3 DNA reads TGCAGTGCCAGTGGTCCAGGGAGTAACTATGGCTACACCTTC. Protein sequence: CSASGPGSNYGYTF.

This clonotype was counted between two and nine times. The chain links TRBV5-1 to TRBJ2-1; 11 bases agree with TRBD1. Germline lookup yields CDR1 SGHRS and CDR2 YFSETQ. With V trimmed by 7 bases and J by 4 bases, 10 bases remained unmatched. CDR3 length equals 16 residues. This CDR3 is CASGSMGTGGYNEQFF. In DNA, the CDR3 is TGCGCCAGCGGATCGATGGGGACAGGGGGTTACAATGAGCAGTTCTTC.

This clonotype was seen ten or more times. The chain carries TRBV5-1 and TRBJ2-7; tentatively, D is TRBD2 (5 bases). V was clipped by 4 bases and J by 4 bases, with 12 bases between them. CDR3 length: 13 residues. Germline V gene lookup returns CDR1 SGHRS and CDR2 YFSETQ. CDR3 in amino acids: CASSPGTPYEQYF. The CDR3 DNA follows: TGCGCCAGCAGCCCGGGAACCCCATACGAGCAGTACTTC.

This clonotype occurred a few times. The CDR3 sequence: CASSFYGRMNTEAFF. The CDR3 DNA reads as TGTGCCAGCAGTTTTTATGGACGGATGAACACTGAAGCTTTCTTT. This chain connects TRBV28 to TRBJ1-1; the D is unclear. The CDR3 runs 15 residues. The germline V gene encodes CDR1 MDHEN and CDR2 SYDVKM. Trimming stripped 3 bases from V and 0 bases from J, with 11 bases between.

At least ten counts were recorded for this clonotype. The J gene is TRBJ1-2, the V gene TRBV28; D call uncertain. The V end lost 4 bases, the J end lost 5 bases, and 17 bases lay between the germline ends. There are 15 residues in the CDR3. Germline V gene sequence: CDR1 MDHEN, CDR2 SYDVKM. CDR3 nucleotides: TGTGCCAGCAGTTCCCCCGTGGTCAGTGCATATGGCTACACCTTC. Its protein is CASSSPVVSAYGYTF.

CDR3 sequence reads: CATSNRAWPYTEAFF. In nucleotides, the CDR3 is TGTGCCACCAGCAACAGGGCTTGGCCTTACACTGAAGCTTTCTTT. V and J are TRBV15 and TRBJ1-1; maybe TRBD1 (6 bases). There are 15 residues in the CDR3. V was pared by 4 bases and J by 3 bases, with 15 bases between. Germline CDR1 reads LNHNV; CDR2 reads YYDKDF (reference sequence).